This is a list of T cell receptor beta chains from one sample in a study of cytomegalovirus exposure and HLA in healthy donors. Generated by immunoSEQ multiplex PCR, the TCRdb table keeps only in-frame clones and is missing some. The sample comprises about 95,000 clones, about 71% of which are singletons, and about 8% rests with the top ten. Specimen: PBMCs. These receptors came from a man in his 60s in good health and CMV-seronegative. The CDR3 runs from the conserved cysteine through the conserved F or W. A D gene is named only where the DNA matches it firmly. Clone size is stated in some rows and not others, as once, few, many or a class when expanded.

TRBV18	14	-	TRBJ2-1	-	CASSPSTGGNEQFF	TGTGCCAGCTCACCATCCACTGGGGGGAATGAGCAGTTCTTC
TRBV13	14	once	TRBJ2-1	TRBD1	CASSSGQGIDEQFF	TGTGCCAGCAGCTCAGGACAGGGGATCGATGAGCAGTTCTTC
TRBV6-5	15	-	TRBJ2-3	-	CASSRGSVTSDTQYF	TGTGCCAGCAGTCGGGGTTCCGTCACATCGGATACGCAGTATTTT
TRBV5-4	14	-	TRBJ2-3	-	CASSFRVSTDTQYF	TGTGCCAGCAGCTTTCGGGTATCAACAGATACGCAGTATTTT
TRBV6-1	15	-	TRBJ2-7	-	CASSPNRAAPYEQYF	TGTGCCAGCAGCCCCAACAGGGCCGCCCCCTACGAGCAGTACTTC
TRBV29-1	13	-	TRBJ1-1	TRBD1	CSVTGAQNTEAFF	TGCAGCGTTACAGGGGCCCAGAACACTGAAGCTTTCTTT
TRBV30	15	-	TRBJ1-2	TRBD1	CAWSVGTGKNYGYTF	TGTGCCTGGAGTGTAGGGACAGGGAAAAACTATGGCTACACCTTC
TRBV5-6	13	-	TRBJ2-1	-	CASSFTPYNEQFF	TGTGCCAGCAGCTTCACACCTTACAATGAGCAGTTCTTC
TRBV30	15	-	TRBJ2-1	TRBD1	CAWSPPGGAGNEQFF	TGTGCCTGGAGTCCTCCAGGGGGCGCGGGGAATGAGCAGTTCTTC
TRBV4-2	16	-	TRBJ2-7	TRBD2	CASSQGETSGGEEQYF	TGTGCCAGCAGCCAAGGGGAGACTAGCGGGGGAGAAGAGCAGTACTTC
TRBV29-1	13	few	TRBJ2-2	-	CSVGGTQGGELFF	TGCAGCGTTGGTGGGACACAGGGCGGGGAGCTGTTTTTT
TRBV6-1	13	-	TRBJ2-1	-	CASSEPAYNEQFF	TGTGCCAGCAGTGAGCCAGCCTACAATGAGCAGTTCTTC
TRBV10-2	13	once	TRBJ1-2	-	CATVSGSFYGYTF	TGCGCCACCGTGTCAGGCAGCTTCTATGGCTACACCTTC
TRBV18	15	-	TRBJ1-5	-	CASSSGYSGNQPQHF	TGTGCCAGCTCATCAGGGTATTCGGGCAATCAGCCCCAGCATTTT
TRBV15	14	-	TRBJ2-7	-	CATSRRGRPYEQYF	TGTGCCACCAGCAGGCGCGGAAGGCCCTACGAGCAGTACTTC
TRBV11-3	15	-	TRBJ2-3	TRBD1	CASSLGGQPTDTQYF	TGTGCCAGCAGCTTAGGGGGACAGCCCACAGATACGCAGTATTTT
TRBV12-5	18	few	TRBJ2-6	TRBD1	CASGLGTGSFSGANVLTF	TGTGCTAGTGGTTTAGGGACAGGGAGCTTCTCTGGGGCCAACGTCCTGACTTTC
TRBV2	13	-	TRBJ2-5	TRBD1	CASIFRGLETQYF	TGTGCCAGCATCTTCAGGGGGCTAGAGACCCAGTACTTC
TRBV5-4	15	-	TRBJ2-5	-	CASSPSSTRDGTQYF	TGTGCCAGCAGCCCCTCAAGCACACGGGATGGGACCCAGTACTTC
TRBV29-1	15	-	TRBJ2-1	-	CSVVPGQPSGNEQFF	TGCAGCGTTGTTCCGGGACAACCCTCTGGGAATGAGCAGTTCTTC
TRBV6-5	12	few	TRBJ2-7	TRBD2	CATAGDRYEQYF	TGTGCCACCGCGGGGGATCGCTACGAGCAGTACTTC
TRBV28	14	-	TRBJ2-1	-	CASTPVLAYNEQFF	TGTGCCAGCACTCCAGTCCTAGCCTACAATGAGCAGTTCTTC